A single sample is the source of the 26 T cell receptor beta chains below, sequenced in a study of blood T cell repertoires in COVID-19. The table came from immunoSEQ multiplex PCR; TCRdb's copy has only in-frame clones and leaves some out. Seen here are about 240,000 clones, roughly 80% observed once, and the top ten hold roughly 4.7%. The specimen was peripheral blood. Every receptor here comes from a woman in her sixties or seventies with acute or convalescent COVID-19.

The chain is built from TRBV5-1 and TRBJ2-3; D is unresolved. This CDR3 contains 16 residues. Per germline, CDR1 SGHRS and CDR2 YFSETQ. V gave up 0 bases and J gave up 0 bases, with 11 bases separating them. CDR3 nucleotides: TGCGCCAGCAGCTTGGTCTGGCCTTCTAGCACAGATACGCAGTATTTT. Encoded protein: CASSLVWPSSTDTQYF. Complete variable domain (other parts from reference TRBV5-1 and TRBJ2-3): KAGVTQTPRYLIKTRGQQVTLSCSPISGHRSVSWYQQTPGQGLQFLFEYFSETQRNKGNFPGRFSGRQFSNSRSEMNVSTLELGDSALYLCASSLVWPSSTDTQYFGPGTRLTVL.

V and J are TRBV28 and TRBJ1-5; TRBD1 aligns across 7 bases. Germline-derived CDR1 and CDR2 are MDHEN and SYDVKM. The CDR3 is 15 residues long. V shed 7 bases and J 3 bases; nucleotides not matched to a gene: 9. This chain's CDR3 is CASNTGQAYNQPQHF. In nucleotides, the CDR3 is TGTGCCAGCAATACCGGACAGGCTTACAATCAGCCCCAGCATTTT. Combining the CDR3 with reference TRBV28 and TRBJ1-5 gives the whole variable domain DVKVTQSSRYLVKRTGEKVFLECVQDMDHENMFWYRQDPGLGLRLIYFSYDVKMKEKGDIPEGYSVSREKKERFSLILESASTNQTSMYLCASNTGQAYNQPQHFGDGTRLSIL.

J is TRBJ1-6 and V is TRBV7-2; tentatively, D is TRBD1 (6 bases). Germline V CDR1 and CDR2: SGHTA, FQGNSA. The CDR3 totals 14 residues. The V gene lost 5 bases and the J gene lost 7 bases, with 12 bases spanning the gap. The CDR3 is CASSQGHLNSPLHF. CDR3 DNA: TGTGCCAGCAGCCAGGGACATTTGAATTCACCCCTCCACTTT.

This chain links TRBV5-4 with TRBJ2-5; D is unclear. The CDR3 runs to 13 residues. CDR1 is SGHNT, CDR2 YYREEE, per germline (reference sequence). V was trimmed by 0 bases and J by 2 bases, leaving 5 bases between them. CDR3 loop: CASSLVQQETQYF. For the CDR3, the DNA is TGTGCCAGCAGCTTGGTACAGCAAGAGACCCAGTACTTC.

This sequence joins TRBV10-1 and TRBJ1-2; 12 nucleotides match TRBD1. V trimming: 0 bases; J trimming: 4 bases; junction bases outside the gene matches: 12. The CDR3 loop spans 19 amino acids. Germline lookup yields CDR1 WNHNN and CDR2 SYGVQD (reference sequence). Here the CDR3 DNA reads TGCGCCAGCAGTGAGTCGAGAAAAGGGACAGGGGGCGAATTCTATGGCTACACCTTC. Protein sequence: CASSESRKGTGGEFYGYTF.

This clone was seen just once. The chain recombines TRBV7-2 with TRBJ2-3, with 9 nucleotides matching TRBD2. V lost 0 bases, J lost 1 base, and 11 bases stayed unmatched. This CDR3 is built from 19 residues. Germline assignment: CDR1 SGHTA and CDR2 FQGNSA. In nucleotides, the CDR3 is TGTGCCAGCAGCTTAGCCCATCGGGGTAGCGGGGGACGCACAGATACGCAGTATTTT. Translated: CASSLAHRGSGGRTDTQYF.

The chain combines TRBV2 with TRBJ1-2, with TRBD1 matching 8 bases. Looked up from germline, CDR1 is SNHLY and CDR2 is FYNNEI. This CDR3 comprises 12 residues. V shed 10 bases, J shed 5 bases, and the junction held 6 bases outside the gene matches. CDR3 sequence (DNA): TGTGCCACCTCGGGACAGGATTATGGCTACACCTTC. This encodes CATSGQDYGYTF.

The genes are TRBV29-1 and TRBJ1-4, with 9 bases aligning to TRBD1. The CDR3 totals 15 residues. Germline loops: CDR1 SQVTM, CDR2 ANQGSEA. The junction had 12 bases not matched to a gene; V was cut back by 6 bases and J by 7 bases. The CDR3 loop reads CSVILNRGHLEKLFF. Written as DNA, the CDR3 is TGCAGCGTGATACTCAACAGGGGGCATCTTGAAAAACTGTTTTTT.

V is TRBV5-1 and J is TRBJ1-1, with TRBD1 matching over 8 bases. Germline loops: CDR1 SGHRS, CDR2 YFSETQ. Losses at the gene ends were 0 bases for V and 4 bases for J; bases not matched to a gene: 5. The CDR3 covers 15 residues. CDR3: CASSLASGTGTEAFF. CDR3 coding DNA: TGCGCCAGCAGCTTGGCTTCGGGGACAGGCACTGAAGCTTTCTTT.

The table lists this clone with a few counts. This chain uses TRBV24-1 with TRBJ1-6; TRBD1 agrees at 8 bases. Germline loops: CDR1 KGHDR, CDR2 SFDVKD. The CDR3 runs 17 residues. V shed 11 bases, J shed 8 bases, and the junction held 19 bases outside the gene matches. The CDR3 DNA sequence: TGTGCCATTCCGGGACAGGCTCCCAATAGGTCCGATTCACCCCTCCACTTT. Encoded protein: CAIPGQAPNRSDSPLHF.

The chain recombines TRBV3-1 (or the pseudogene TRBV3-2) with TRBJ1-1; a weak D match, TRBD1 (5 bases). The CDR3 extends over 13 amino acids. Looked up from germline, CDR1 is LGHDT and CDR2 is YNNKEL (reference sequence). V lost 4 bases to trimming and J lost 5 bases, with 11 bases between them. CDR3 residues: CASSRGQQTEAFF. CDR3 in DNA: TGTGCCAGCAGCCGAGGACAACAAACTGAAGCTTTCTTT.

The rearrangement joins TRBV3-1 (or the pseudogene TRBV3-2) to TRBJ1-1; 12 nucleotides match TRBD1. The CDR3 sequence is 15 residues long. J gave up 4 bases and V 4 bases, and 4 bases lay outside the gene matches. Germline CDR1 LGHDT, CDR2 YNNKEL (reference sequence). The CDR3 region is CASSPGTGGGTEAFF. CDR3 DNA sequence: TGTGCCAGCAGCCCCGGGACAGGGGGCGGCACTGAAGCTTTCTTT.

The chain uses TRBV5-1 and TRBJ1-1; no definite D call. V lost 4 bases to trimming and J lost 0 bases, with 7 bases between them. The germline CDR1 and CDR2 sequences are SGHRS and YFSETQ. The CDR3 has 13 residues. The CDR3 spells CASSREVNTEAFF. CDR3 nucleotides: TGCGCCAGCAGCCGCGAAGTGAACACTGAAGCTTTCTTT.

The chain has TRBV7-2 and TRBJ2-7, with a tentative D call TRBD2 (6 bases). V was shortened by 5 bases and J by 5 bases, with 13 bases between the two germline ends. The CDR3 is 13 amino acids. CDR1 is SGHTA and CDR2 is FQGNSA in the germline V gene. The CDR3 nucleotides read TGTGCCAGCAGCGAGACTAGAATCCACGAGCAGTACTTC. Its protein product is CASSETRIHEQYF. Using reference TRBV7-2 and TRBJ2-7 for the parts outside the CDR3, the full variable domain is GAGVSQSPSNKVTEKGKDVELRCDPISGHTALYWYRQSLGQGLEFLIYFQGNSAPDKSGLPSDRFSAERTGGSVSTLTIQRTQQEDSAVYLCASSETRIHEQYFGPGTRLTVT.

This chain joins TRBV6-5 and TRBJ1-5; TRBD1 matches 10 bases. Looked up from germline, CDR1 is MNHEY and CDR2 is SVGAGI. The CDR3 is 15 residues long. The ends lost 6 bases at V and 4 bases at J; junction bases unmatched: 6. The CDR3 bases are TGTGCCAGCAGGCGGGACAGGGGCGCTAATCAGCCCCAGCATTTT. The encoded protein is CASRRDRGANQPQHF.

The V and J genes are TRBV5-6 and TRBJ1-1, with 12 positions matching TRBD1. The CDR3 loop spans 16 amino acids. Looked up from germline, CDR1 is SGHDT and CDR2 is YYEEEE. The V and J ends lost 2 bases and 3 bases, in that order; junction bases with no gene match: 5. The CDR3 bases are TGTGCCAGCAGCTTCGGGGGACAGGGGGCGGACACTGAAGCTTTCTTT. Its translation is CASSFGGQGADTEAFF.

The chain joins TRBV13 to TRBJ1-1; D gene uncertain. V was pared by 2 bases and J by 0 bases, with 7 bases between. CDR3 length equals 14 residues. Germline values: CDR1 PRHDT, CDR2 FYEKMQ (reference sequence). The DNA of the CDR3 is TGTGCCAGCAGCTTATTAACAGTGAACACTGAAGCTTTCTTT. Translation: CASSLLTVNTEAFF.

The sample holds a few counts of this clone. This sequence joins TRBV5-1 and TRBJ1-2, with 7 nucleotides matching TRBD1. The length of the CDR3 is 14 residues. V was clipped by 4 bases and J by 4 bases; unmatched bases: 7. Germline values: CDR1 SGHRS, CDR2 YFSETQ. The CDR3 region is CASSTVDRAYGYTF. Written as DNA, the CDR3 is TGCGCCAGCAGCACGGTAGACAGGGCCTATGGCTACACCTTC.

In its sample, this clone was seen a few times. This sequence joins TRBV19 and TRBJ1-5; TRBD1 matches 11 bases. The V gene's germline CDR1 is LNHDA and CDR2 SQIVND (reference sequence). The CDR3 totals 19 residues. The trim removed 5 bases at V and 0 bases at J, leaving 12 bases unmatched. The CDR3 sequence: CASSRVGQGASFSNQPQHF. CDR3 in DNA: TGTGCCAGTAGTCGCGTCGGACAGGGGGCTTCCTTTAGCAATCAGCCCCAGCATTTT.

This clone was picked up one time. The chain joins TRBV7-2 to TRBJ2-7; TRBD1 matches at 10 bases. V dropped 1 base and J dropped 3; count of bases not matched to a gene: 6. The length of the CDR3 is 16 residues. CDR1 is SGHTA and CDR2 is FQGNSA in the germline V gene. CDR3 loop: CASSLGSGQGLYEQYF. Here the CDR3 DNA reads TGTGCCAGCAGCTTAGGGTCGGGACAGGGGCTCTACGAGCAGTACTTC. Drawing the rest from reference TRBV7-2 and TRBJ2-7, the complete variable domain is GAGVSQSPSNKVTEKGKDVELRCDPISGHTALYWYRQSLGQGLEFLIYFQGNSAPDKSGLPSDRFSAERTGGSVSTLTIQRTQQEDSAVYLCASSLGSGQGLYEQYFGPGTRLTVT.

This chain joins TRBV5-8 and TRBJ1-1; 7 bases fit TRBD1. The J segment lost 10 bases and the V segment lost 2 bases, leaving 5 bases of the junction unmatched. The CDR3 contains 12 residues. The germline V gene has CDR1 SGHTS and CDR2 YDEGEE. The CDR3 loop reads CASSFTAGGAFF. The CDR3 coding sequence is TGTGCCAGCAGCTTTACCGCAGGGGGAGCTTTCTTT.

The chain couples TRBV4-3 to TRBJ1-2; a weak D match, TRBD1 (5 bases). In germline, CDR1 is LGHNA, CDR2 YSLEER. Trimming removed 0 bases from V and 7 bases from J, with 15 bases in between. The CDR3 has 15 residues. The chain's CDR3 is CASSQDLVGGLGYTF. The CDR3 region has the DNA TGCGCCAGCAGCCAAGATCTCGTGGGGGGACTTGGCTACACCTTC.

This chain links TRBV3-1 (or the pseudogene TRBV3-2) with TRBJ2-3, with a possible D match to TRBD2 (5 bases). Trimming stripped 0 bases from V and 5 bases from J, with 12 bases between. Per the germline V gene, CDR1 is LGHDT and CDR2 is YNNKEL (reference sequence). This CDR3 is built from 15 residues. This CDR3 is CASSQDRLRGDTQYF. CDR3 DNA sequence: TGTGCCAGCAGCCAAGACAGACTACGTGGAGATACGCAGTATTTT.

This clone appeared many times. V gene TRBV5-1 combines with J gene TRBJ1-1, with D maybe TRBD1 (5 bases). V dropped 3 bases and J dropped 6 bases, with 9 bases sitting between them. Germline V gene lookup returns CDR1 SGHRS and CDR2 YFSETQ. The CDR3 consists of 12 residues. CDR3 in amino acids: CASSYGQSEAFF. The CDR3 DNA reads TGCGCCAGCAGCTACGGACAATCTGAAGCTTTCTTT. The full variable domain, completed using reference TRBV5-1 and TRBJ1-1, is KAGVTQTPRYLIKTRGQQVTLSCSPISGHRSVSWYQQTPGQGLQFLFEYFSETQRNKGNFPGRFSGRQFSNSRSEMNVSTLELGDSALYLCASSYGQSEAFFGQGTRLTVV.

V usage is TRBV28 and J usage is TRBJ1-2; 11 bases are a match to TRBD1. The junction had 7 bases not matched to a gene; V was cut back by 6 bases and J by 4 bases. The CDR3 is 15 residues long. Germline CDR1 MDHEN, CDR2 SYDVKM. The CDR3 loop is CASSHRDRGGYGYTF. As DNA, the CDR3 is TGTGCCAGCAGCCACCGGGACAGGGGGGGCTATGGCTACACCTTC.

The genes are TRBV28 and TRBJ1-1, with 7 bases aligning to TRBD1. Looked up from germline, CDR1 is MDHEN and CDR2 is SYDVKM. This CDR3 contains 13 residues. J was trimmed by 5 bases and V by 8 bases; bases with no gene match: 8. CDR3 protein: CASRPQGNTEAFF. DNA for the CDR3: TGTGCCAGCCGACCACAGGGGAATACTGAAGCTTTCTTT.